Each of the 20 T cell receptor beta chains below was sequenced from the same sample in a study of control samples from healthy donors and cancer patients. Assay: immunoSEQ multiplex PCR; the TCRdb copy retains only in-frame clones and omits some. The sample comprises 50,000 to 75,000 clones, 90% of which are singletons, and roughly 5.6% rests with the top ten. The sample consisted of PBMCs. The receptors originated from a man between 60 and 70 years old with colorectal cancer.

The V and J genes are TRBV5-1 and TRBJ1-2, with TRBD1 identical over 11 bases. Per germline, CDR1 SGHRS and CDR2 YFSETQ. This CDR3 spans 15 amino acids. J lost 0 bases, V lost 3 bases, and 1 base had no gene match. CDR3 sequence reads: CASSWGQGANYGYTF. CDR3 sequence (DNA): TGCGCCAGCAGCTGGGGACAGGGGGCTAACTATGGCTACACCTTC.

The chain employs TRBV29-1 and TRBJ2-2; TRBD2 might be the D (7 bases). The V end lost 6 bases, the J end lost 5 bases, and 10 bases lay between the germline ends. Per the germline V gene, CDR1 is SQVTM and CDR2 is ANQGSEA. This CDR3 has 12 amino acids. CDR3 loop: CSVEGGTGELFF. The CDR3 nucleotides are TGCAGCGTGGAGGGGGGGACCGGGGAGCTGTTTTTT.

This rearrangement joins TRBV27 to TRBJ1-2; D unresolved. Germline lookup yields CDR1 MNHEY and CDR2 SMNVEV (reference sequence). Trimming took off 2 bases at V and 6 bases at J, with 7 bases between the two ends. The CDR3 has 12 amino acids. CDR3 region: CASSLRGNGYTF. CDR3 bases: TGTGCCAGCAGTTTACGTGGGAATGGCTACACCTTC.

CDR3: CASSFGHQNTEAFF. DNA for the CDR3: TGTGCCAGCAGCTTCGGACACCAAAACACTGAAGCTTTCTTT. The chain uses TRBV11-2 and TRBJ1-1; D perhaps matches TRBD1 (5 bases). CDR1 is SGHAT and CDR2 is FQNNGV in the germline V gene. Trimming pared 3 bases from V and 2 bases from J, leaving 10 bases between. CDR3 size: 14 residues.

Only one count was recorded for this clone. The chain is built from TRBV28 and TRBJ2-3; D is uncertain. This CDR3 region has 11 residues. Germline-derived CDR1 and CDR2 are MDHEN and SYDVKM. The V end lost 8 bases, the J end lost 4 bases, and 7 bases lay between the germline ends. The CDR3 DNA sequence: TGTGCCAGCTCAGTCGCAGATACGCAGTATTTT. This translates into CASSVADTQYF. The entire variable domain, with the rest obtained from reference TRBV28 and TRBJ2-3, is as follows: DVKVTQSSRYLVKRTGEKVFLECVQDMDHENMFWYRQDPGLGLRLIYFSYDVKMKEKGDIPEGYSVSREKKERFSLILESASTNQTSMYLCASSVADTQYFGPGTRLTVL.

V is TRBV6-5 and J is TRBJ2-1; D is possibly TRBD1 (6 bases). From germline, CDR1 is MNHEY and CDR2 SVGAGI. This CDR3 is 14 amino acids long. V was clipped by 8 bases and J by 3 bases, with 14 bases between them. In nucleotides, the CDR3 is TGTGCCAGCGGAACCTCGGGACACTACAATGAGCAGTTCTTC. Protein: CASGTSGHYNEQFF.

The chain couples TRBV7-9 to TRBJ2-3; D possibly corresponds to TRBD2 (6 bases). This CDR3 has 15 amino acids. Germline lookup yields CDR1 SEHNR and CDR2 FQNEAQ (reference sequence). Trimming stripped 5 bases from V and 5 bases from J, with 17 bases between. The CDR3, as DNA: TGTGCCAGCAGCCTCCAACGGGGGTCCCTAGATACGCAGTATTTT. Translated, it gives CASSLQRGSLDTQYF. Looking up the rest from reference TRBV7-9 and TRBJ2-3 gives the full variable domain: DTGVSQNPRHKITKRGQNVTFRCDPISEHNRLYWYRQTLGQGPEFLTYFQNEAQLEKSRLLSDRFSAERPKGSFSTLEIQRTEQGDSAMYLCASSLQRGSLDTQYFGPGTRLTVL.

This clone was recorded a few times. The CDR3 DNA follows: TGTGCCAGCAGCTTAGTGGCAGGGGGGCAGCCCCAGCATTTT. It codes for CASSLVAGGQPQHF. V gene TRBV7-2 combines with J gene TRBJ1-5, with 7 bases lining up with TRBD1. CDR3 length: 14 amino acids. Germline V CDR1 and CDR2: SGHTA, FQGNSA. The J segment lost 7 bases and the V segment lost 1 base, leaving 4 bases of the junction unmatched.

This chain links TRBV4-1 with TRBJ2-1; 10 bases fit TRBD2. The CDR3 spans 16 residues. Per the germline V gene, CDR1 is MGHRA and CDR2 is YSYEKL. V lost 1 base, J lost 4 bases, and 4 bases stayed unmatched. DNA of the CDR3: TGCGCCAGCAGCCAAGTTAGCGGGGGGCCATACAATGAGCAGTTCTTC. It specifies CASSQVSGGPYNEQFF.

V and J are TRBV3-1 (or the pseudogene TRBV3-2) and TRBJ2-1; D not certain. The CDR3 loop spans 11 amino acids. Germline loops: CDR1 LGHDT, CDR2 YNNKEL (reference sequence). The V end was cut by 4 bases, the J end by 5 bases, with 3 bases between. The CDR3 region is CASSLDNEQFF. Written as DNA, the CDR3 is TGTGCCAGCAGCCTCGACAATGAGCAGTTCTTC.

The chain combines TRBV7-6 with TRBJ2-1, with 9 bases that match TRBD1. Germline assignment: CDR1 SGHVS and CDR2 FNYEAQ. The CDR3 extends over 16 amino acids. Unmatched junction bases numbered 6, after V lost 1 base and J lost 5 bases. In nucleotides, the CDR3 is TGTGCCAGCAGCTTAGGTTGGGGACAGGGCGACAATGAGCAGTTCTTC. Translation gives CASSLGWGQGDNEQFF.

The V and J genes are TRBV7-9 and TRBJ2-7, with a weak D call TRBD1 (6 bases). Germline CDR1 reads SEHNR; CDR2 reads FQNEAQ (reference sequence). The CDR3 runs 12 residues. V was pared by 5 bases and J by 3 bases, with 8 bases between. CDR3 loop: CASSRQDYEQYF. CDR3 bases: TGTGCCAGCAGCAGACAGGACTACGAGCAGTACTTC. Filled out from reference TRBV7-9 and TRBJ2-7, the complete variable domain reads DTGVSQNPRHKITKRGQNVTFRCDPISEHNRLYWYRQTLGQGPEFLTYFQNEAQLEKSRLLSDRFSAERPKGSFSTLEIQRTEQGDSAMYLCASSRQDYEQYFGPGTRLTVT.

The chain links TRBV6-6 to TRBJ2-1; TRBD2 matches 15 bases. This CDR3 has 22 residues. V trimming: 5 bases; J trimming: 0 bases; junction bases outside the gene matches: 17. Germline V gene lookup returns CDR1 MNHNY and CDR2 SVGAGI (reference sequence). The CDR3 DNA is TGTGCCAGCAGTCCTCCTCGTACGGGGACTAGCGGGAGGTTAAGCTCCTACAATGAGCAGTTCTTC. Amino acids: CASSPPRTGTSGRLSSYNEQFF.

This sequence joins TRBV7-2 and TRBJ2-2; D is possibly TRBD1 or TRBD2 (5 bases each). CDR3 length: 14 amino acids. V was pared by 0 bases and J by 4 bases, with 6 bases between. From germline, CDR1 is SGHTA and CDR2 FQGNSA. CDR3 amino acids: CASSLAGVTGELFF. The CDR3 DNA reads TGTGCCAGCAGCTTAGCGGGGGTCACCGGGGAGCTGTTTTTT.

This clone has only one observation. J is TRBJ2-1 and V is TRBV18; a possible D gene is TRBD1 (6 bases). The CDR3 sequence is 15 residues long. V was trimmed by 2 bases and J by 4 bases, leaving 12 bases between them. CDR1 and CDR2 (germline): KGHSH, LQKENI. The DNA for the CDR3 is TGTGCCAGCTCACCAACGGACAGTCCTTACAATGAGCAGTTCTTC. As protein: CASSPTDSPYNEQFF.

This clone was found a few times. The CDR3 DNA is TGTGCCAGCAGTTACTCGGGACAGAGTGAAGCTTTCTTT. Translated, it gives CASSYSGQSEAFF. The chain links TRBV6-5 to TRBJ1-1; TRBD1 matches at 7 bases. Per the germline V gene, CDR1 is MNHEY and CDR2 is SVGAGI. After removal of 0 bases from V and 7 bases from J, the junction contained 2 bases not matched to a gene. The CDR3 has 13 residues.

J is TRBJ1-2 and V is TRBV6-5; D is undetermined. CDR1 is MNHEY and CDR2 is SVGAGI in the germline V gene. With 5 bases removed from V and 4 bases from J, the gap between germline ends came to 14 bases. This CDR3 spans 14 amino acids. The CDR3 DNA sequence: TGTGCCAGCAGTCCCGGCAGGCGTTCCTATGGCTACACCTTC. It is translated as CASSPGRRSYGYTF.

CDR3 region: CASTIAGVGPGNTIYF. The CDR3 DNA sequence: TGTGCCAGCACCATAGCCGGTGTTGGGCCTGGAAACACCATATATTTT. The genes are TRBV11-3 and TRBJ1-3; D gene ambiguous. Germline V gene sequence: CDR1 SGHNT, CDR2 YENEEA. The CDR3 spans 16 residues. The ends were cut back, 7 bases at V and 2 bases at J, with 18 bases in the middle. Based on the CDR3 plus reference TRBV11-3 and TRBJ1-3, the full variable domain is EAGVVQSPRYKIIEKKQPVAFWCNPISGHNTLYWYLQNLGQGPELLIRYENEEAVDDSQLPKDRFSAERLKGVDSTLKIQPAELGDSAVYLCASTIAGVGPGNTIYFGEGSWLTVV.

The V call is TRBV9, the J call TRBJ1-1; D gene unclear. The V end was cut by 4 bases, the J end by 1 base, with 8 bases between. The germline gives CDR1 SGDLS, CDR2 YYNGEE. The CDR3 totals 13 residues. CDR3 coding DNA: TGTGCCAGCAGCCCCAGTTCGAACACTGAAGCTTTCTTT. It encodes CASSPSSNTEAFF.

V and J are TRBV18 and TRBJ2-3, with D perhaps given as TRBD1 or TRBD2 (5 bases each). The CDR3 covers 13 residues. In germline, CDR1 is KGHSH, CDR2 LQKENI. Trimming took off 7 bases at V and 2 bases at J, with 10 bases between the two ends. The CDR3, as DNA: TGTGCCAGCTTGGGGGATCTCACAGATACGCAGTATTTT. Its translation is CASLGDLTDTQYF.